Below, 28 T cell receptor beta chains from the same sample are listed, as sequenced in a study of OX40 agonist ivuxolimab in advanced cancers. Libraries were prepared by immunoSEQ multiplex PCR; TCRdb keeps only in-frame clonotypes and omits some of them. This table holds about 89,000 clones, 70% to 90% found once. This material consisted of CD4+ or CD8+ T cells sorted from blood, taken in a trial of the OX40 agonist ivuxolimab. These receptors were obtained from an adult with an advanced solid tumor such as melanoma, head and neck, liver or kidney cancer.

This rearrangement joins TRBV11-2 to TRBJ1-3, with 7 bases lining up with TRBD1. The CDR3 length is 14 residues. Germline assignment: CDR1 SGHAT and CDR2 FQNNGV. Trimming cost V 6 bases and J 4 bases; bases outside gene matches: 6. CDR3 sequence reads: CASRSQTGGNTIYF. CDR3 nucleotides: TGTGCCAGCAGATCACAGACAGGGGGAAACACCATATATTTT.

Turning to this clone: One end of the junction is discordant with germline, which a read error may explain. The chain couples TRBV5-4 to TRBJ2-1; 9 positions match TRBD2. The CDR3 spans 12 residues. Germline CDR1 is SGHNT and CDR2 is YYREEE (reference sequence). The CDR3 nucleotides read TGCGCCAGCAGCCAAGATGCGGGGGGGAAGTTCTTC. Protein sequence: CASSQDAGGKFF.

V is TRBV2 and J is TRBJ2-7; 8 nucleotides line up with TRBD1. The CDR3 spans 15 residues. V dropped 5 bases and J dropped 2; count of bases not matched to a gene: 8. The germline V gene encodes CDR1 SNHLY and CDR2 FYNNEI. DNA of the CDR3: TGTGCCAGCAGTACCCCCGGACAGGGAACCTACGAGCAGTACTTC. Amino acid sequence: CASSTPGQGTYEQYF.

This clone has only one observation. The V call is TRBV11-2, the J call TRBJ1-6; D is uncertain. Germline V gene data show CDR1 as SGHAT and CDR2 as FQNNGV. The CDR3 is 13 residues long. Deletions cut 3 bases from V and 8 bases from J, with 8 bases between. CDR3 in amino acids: CASSLNRDSPLHF. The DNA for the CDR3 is TGTGCCAGCAGCTTGAACCGGGATTCACCCCTCCACTTT. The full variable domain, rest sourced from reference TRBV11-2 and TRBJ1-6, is EAGVAQSPRYKIIEKRQSVAFWCNPISGHATLYWYQQILGQGPKLLIQFQNNGVVDDSQLPKDRFSAERLKGVDSTLKIQPAKLEDSAVYLCASSLNRDSPLHFGNGTRLTVT.

The CDR3 reads CASSVGPTKNTGELFF. The CDR3, as DNA: TGTGCCAGCAGCGTGGGACCAACGAAGAACACCGGGGAGCTGTTTTTT. V usage is TRBV5-5 and J usage is TRBJ2-2; TRBD1 or TRBD2 may be the D gene (5 bases each). This CDR3 has 16 amino acids. With 4 bases removed from V and 1 base from J, the gap between germline ends came to 14 bases. The germline gives CDR1 SGHKS, CDR2 YYEKEE (reference sequence).

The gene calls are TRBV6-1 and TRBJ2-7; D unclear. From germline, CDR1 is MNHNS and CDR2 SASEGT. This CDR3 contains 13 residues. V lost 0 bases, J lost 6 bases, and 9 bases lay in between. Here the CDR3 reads CASSEARALEQYF. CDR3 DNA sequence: TGTGCCAGCAGTGAAGCCCGGGCACTCGAGCAGTACTTC.

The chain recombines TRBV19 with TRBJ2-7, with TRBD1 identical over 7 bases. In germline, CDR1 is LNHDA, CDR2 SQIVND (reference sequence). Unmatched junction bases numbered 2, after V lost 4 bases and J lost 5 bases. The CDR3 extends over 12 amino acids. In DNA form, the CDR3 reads TGTGCCAGTAGTAAAACAGGGGACGAGCAGTACTTC. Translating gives CASSKTGDEQYF. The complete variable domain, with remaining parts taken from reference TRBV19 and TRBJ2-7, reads DGGITQSPKYLFRKEGQNVTLSCEQNLNHDAMYWYRQDPGQGLRLIYYSQIVNDFQKGDIAEGYSVSREKKESFPLTVTSAQKNPTAFYLCASSKTGDEQYFGPGTRLTVT.

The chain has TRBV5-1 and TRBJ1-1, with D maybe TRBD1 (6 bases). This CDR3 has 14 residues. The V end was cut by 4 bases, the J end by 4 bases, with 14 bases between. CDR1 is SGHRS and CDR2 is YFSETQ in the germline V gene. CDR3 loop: CASSPDGGVTEAFF. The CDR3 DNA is TGCGCCAGCAGCCCAGATGGGGGCGTCACTGAAGCTTTCTTT. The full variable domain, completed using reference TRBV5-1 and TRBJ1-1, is KAGVTQTPRYLIKTRGQQVTLSCSPISGHRSVSWYQQTPGQGLQFLFEYFSETQRNKGNFPGRFSGRQFSNSRSEMNVSTLELGDSALYLCASSPDGGVTEAFFGQGTRLTVV.

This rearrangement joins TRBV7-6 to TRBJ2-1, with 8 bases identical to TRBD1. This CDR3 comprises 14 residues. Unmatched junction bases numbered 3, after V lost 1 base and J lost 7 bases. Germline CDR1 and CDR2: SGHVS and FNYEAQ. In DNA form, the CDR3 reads TGTGCCAGCAGCTTAGGCACAGGGGGTAATGAGCAGTTCTTC. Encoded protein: CASSLGTGGNEQFF.

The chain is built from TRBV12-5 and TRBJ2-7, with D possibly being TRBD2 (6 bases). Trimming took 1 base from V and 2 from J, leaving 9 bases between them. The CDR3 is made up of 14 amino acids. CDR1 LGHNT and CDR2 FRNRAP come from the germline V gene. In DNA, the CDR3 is TGTGCTAGTGGTTTGGAAGCGGGCGCCTACGAGCAGTACTTC. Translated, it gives CASGLEAGAYEQYF. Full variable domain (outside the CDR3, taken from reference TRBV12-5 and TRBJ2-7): DARVTQTPRHKVTEMGQEVTMRCQPILGHNTVFWYRQTMMQGLELLAYFRNRAPLDDSGMPKDRFSAEMPDATLATLKIQPSEPRDSAVYFCASGLEAGAYEQYFGPGTRLTVT.

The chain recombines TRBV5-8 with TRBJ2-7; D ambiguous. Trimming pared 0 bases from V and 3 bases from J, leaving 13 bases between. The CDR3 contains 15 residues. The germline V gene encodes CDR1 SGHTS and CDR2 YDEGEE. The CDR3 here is CASSLGGNSIYEQYF. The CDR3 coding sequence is TGTGCCAGCAGCTTGGGGGGTAACTCCATCTACGAGCAGTACTTC.

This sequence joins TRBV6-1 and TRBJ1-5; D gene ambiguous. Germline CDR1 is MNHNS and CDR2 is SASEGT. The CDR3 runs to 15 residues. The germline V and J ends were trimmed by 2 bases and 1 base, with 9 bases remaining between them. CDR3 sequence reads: CASSENRGSNQPQHF. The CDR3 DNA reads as TGTGCCAGCAGTGAAAATCGGGGAAGCAATCAGCCCCAGCATTTT.

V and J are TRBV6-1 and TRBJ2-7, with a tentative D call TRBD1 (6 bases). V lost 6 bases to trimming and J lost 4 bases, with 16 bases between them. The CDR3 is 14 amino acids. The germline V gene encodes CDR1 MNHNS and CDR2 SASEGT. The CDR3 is CASRSQDSPYEQYF. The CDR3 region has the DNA TGTGCCAGCAGGAGCCAGGACAGTCCTTACGAGCAGTACTTC.

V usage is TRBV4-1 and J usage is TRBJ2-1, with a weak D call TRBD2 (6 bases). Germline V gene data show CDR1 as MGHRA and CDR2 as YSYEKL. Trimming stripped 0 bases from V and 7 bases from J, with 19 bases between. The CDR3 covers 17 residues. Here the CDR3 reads CASSQEGGALSRNEQFF. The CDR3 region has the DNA TGCGCCAGCAGCCAAGAGGGGGGAGCCCTCTCGAGGAATGAGCAGTTCTTC.

The CDR3 DNA reads as TGTGCCAGCAGCTTGGAGCCCGAGGGCAATCAGCCCCAGCATTTT. Translation gives CASSLEPEGNQPQHF. The chain combines TRBV5-5 with TRBJ1-5; D unresolved. From germline, CDR1 is SGHKS and CDR2 YYEKEE (reference sequence). V lost 0 bases and J lost 2, with 9 bases in between. The CDR3 runs to 15 residues. Together with reference TRBV5-5 and TRBJ1-5, the CDR3 gives the full variable domain: DAGVTQSPTHLIKTRGQQVTLRCSPISGHKSVSWYQQVLGQGPQFIFQYYEKEERGRGNFPDRFSARQFPNYSSELNVNALLLGDSALYLCASSLEPEGNQPQHFGDGTRLSIL.

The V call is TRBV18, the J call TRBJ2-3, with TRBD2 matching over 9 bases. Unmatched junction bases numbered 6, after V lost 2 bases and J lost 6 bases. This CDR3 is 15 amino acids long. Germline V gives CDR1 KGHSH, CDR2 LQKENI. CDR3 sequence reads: CASSPSSGGLDTQYF. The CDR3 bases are TGTGCCAGCTCACCATCGAGCGGGGGGCTTGATACGCAGTATTTT.

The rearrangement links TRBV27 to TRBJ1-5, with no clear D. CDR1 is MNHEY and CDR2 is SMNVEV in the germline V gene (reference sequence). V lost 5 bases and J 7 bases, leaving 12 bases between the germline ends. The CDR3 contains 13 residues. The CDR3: CASSGGRRQPQHF. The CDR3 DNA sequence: TGTGCCAGCAGTGGCGGTCGGCGGCAGCCCCAGCATTTT.

CDR3 sequence (DNA): TGCGCCAGCAGCTTGGGGGACACTTACAATGAGCAGTTCTTC. Protein product: CASSLGDTYNEQFF. V and J are TRBV5-1 and TRBJ2-1, with D possibly matching TRBD1 (6 bases). V was pared by 0 bases and J by 4 bases, with 8 bases between. The germline V gene has CDR1 SGHRS and CDR2 YFSETQ. The length of the CDR3 is 14 residues.

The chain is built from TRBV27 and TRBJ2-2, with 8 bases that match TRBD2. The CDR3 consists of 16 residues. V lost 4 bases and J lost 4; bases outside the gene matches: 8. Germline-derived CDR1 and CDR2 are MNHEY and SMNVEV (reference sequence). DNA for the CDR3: TGTGCCAGCAGTTCTATCGGGGGACTAGGCACCGGGGAGCTGTTTTTT. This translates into CASSSIGGLGTGELFF.

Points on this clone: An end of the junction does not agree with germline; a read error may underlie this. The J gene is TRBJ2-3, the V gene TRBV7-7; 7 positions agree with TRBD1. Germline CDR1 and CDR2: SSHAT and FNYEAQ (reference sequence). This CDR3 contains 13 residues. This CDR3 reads CASSLGQTDTQYF. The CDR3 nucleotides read TGTGCTAGCAGCTTGGGACAGACAGATACGCAGTATTTT. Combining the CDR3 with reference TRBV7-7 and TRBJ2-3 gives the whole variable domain GAGVSQSPRYKVTKRGQDVTLRCDPISSHATLYWYQQALGQGPEFLTYFNYEAQPDKSGLPSDRFSAERPEGSISTLTIQRTEQRDSAMYRCASSLGQTDTQYFGPGTRLTVL.

The CDR3 loop reads CASSQDHGGSYTF. CDR3 sequence (DNA): TGCGCCAGCAGCCAAGATCACGGGGGGAGCTACACCTTC. The chain recombines TRBV4-3 with TRBJ1-2; D might be TRBD1 (5 bases). With 0 bases removed from V and 9 bases from J, the gap between germline ends came to 11 bases. CDR3 length equals 13 residues. In germline, CDR1 is LGHNA, CDR2 YSLEER.

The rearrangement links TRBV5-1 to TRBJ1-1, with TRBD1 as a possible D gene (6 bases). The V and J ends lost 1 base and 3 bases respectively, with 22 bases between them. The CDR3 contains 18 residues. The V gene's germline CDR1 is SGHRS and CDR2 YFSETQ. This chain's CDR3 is CASSLRGTQRIGDTEAFF. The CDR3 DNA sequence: TGCGCCAGCAGCTTGAGGGGGACCCAGAGAATTGGAGACACTGAAGCTTTCTTT.

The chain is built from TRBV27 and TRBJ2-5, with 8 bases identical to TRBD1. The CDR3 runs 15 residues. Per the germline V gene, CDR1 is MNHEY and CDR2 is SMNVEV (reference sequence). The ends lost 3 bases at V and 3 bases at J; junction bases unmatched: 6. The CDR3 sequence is CASSFRYRGKETQYF. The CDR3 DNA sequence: TGTGCCAGCAGTTTCAGATACAGGGGGAAAGAGACCCAGTACTTC.

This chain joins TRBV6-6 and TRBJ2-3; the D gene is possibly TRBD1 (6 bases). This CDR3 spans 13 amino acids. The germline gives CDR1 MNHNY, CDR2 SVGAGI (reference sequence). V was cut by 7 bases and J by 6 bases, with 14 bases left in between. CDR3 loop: CASIPQGMDTQYF. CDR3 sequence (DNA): TGTGCCAGCATCCCCCAGGGGATGGATACGCAGTATTTT.

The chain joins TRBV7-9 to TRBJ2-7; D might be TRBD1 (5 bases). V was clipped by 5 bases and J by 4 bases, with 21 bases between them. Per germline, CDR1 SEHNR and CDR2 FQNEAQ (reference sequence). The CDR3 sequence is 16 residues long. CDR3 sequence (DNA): TGTGCCAGCAGCCTGCTAATCGGACAAGGACCATACGAGCAGTACTTC. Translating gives CASSLLIGQGPYEQYF.

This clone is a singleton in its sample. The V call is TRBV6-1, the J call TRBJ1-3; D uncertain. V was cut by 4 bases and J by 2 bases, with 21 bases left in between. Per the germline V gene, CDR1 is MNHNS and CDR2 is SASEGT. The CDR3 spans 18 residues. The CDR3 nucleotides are TGTGCCAGCAGTGGAACTTCTTGGGCCCGAAGGACTGGAAACACCATATATTTT. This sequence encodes CASSGTSWARRTGNTIYF.

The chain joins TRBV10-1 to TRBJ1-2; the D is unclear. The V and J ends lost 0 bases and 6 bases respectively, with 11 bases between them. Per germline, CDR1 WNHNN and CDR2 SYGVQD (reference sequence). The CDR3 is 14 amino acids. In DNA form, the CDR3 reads TGCGCCAGCAGTGAGTCAGGAAGGGTTGATGGCTACACCTTC. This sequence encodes CASSESGRVDGYTF.

DNA for the CDR3: TGTGCCATCAAGGGGAACGGGGAAGCTCAGCCCCAGCATTTT. Translated: CAIKGNGEAQPQHF. V and J are TRBV10-3 and TRBJ1-5; maybe TRBD1 (5 bases). The germline gives CDR1 ENHRY, CDR2 SYGVKD. V was shortened by 7 bases and J by 6 bases, with 16 bases between the two germline ends. CDR3 length: 14 amino acids.